This TCR beta chain was recorded in a study of identical twins. TCRdb called the 5' RACE reads again in MiXCR, with one record for every CDR3 protein. The sample includes some 500,000 distinct CDR3 sequences, 20% to 25% of them seen just once. V lost 0 bases and J lost 2, with 8 bases in between. Germline V gene lookup returns CDR1 MNHEY and CDR2 SVGEGT. The CDR3 covers 14 residues. The data also belong to a second study, concerning T cells expressing NK-cell markers. That paper adds: Of eight sequenced donors, seven were HCMV-seropositive and one HCMV-seronegative. The contribution of dominant NKG2C+ clonotypes to CD8+ T cells in a handful of donors was about 1.0-7.0%. In a handful of donors, dominant clonotypes made up about 28.3-60.1% of CD3+CD56-NKG2C+ cells.

The chain combines TRBV6-2 or TRBV6-3 with TRBJ2-7; possibly TRBD2 for D (5 bases). Sequencing was carried out using CD4+ T cells sorted from blood. The TCR was taken from a woman between 18 and 29 years old in good health. This chain's CDR3 is CASSYSRVTYEQYF. Written as DNA, the CDR3 is TGTGCCAGCAGTTACTCGAGGGTAACCTACGAGCAGTACTTC.